The 31 T cell receptor beta chains below all came from one sample that was sequenced in a study of T cells in Graves' hyperthyroidism and ophthalmopathy. It was RNA transcripts that yielded the amplified TCR beta CDR3 regions. The HTBI primer set was used in a first-round RT-PCR of the TCR CDR3. TCRdb independently ran MiXCR on the multiplex PCR reads; one entry per CDR3 protein. The sample shows about 400,000 distinct CDR3 sequences, 11% to 15% of them seen only once. The specimen was blood. These receptors were obtained from a man aged 50 or older with Graves' ophthalmopathy.

This clonotype was seen many times. The chain combines TRBV28 with TRBJ1-1; D is ambiguous. CDR1 is MDHEN and CDR2 is SYDVKM in the germline V gene. V shed 6 bases and J shed 1 base, with 12 bases lying between them. This CDR3 contains 14 residues. The DNA for the CDR3 is TGTGCCAGCAGCATAGGGAGCTCGAACACTGAAGCTTTCTTT. Encoded protein: CASSIGSSNTEAFF.

This clonotype was seen ten or more times. This chain joins TRBV3-1 and TRBJ2-5; 10 nucleotides agree with TRBD2. CDR3 length equals 17 residues. Germline V CDR1 and CDR2: LGHDT, YNNKEL (reference sequence). The trim removed 2 bases at V and 4 bases at J, leaving 10 bases unmatched. This chain's CDR3 is CASSQSGLAASGETQYF. DNA of the CDR3: TGTGCCAGCAGCCAAAGCGGACTAGCGGCATCGGGAGAGACCCAGTACTTC.

In its sample, this clonotype was seen a few times. The chain employs TRBV24-1 and TRBJ1-2; 7 bases align to TRBD1. V dropped 4 bases and J dropped 5; count of bases not matched to a gene: 6. The CDR3 sequence is 14 residues long. Germline CDR1 reads KGHDR; CDR2 reads SFDVKD. This CDR3 reads CATSEGQSIYGYTF. CDR3 DNA sequence: TGTGCCACCAGTGAGGGACAGTCCATATATGGCTACACCTTC.

In its sample, this clonotype was seen a few times. V usage is TRBV6-6 and J usage is TRBJ2-1; D might be TRBD1 or TRBD2, each matching 5 bases. CDR1 and CDR2 from the germline V gene are MNHNY and SVGAGI (reference sequence). The CDR3 is 16 amino acids. The V and J ends lost 7 bases and 0 bases respectively, with 16 bases between them. In DNA, the CDR3 is TGTGCCAGCATTTCTTCCGGGGCTAGCTCCTACAATGAGCAGTTCTTC. Its translation is CASISSGASSYNEQFF.

The CDR3: CASRPIAGDPYNEQFF. The CDR3 bases are TGTGCCAGCAGGCCGATAGCGGGAGACCCCTACAATGAGCAGTTCTTC. The V gene is TRBV28, the J gene TRBJ2-1; TRBD2 agrees at 9 bases. Trimming cost V 6 bases and J 2 bases; bases outside gene matches: 8. Germline lookup yields CDR1 MDHEN and CDR2 SYDVKM. This CDR3 has 16 amino acids. The whole variable domain, filled in from reference TRBV28 and TRBJ2-1, reads DVKVTQSSRYLVKRTGEKVFLECVQDMDHENMFWYRQDPGLGLRLIYFSYDVKMKEKGDIPEGYSVSREKKERFSLILESASTNQTSMYLCASRPIAGDPYNEQFFGPGTRLTVL.

This clonotype occurred a few times. This may stem from a read error, because a much larger clone lies one nucleotide away. The rearrangement links TRBV28 to TRBJ2-7; D remains ambiguous. The germline V gene has CDR1 MDHEN and CDR2 SYDVKM. The V end lost 5 bases, the J end lost 4 bases, and 15 bases lay between the germline ends. The CDR3 is 14 residues long. CDR3 sequence (DNA): TGTGCCAGCAGTGCCTCGCCCAGAAATTACGAGCAGTACTTC. Translating gives CASSASPRNYEQYF.

This clonotype has a handful of counts. The chain has TRBV6-1 and TRBJ2-7, with unresolved D. Germline values: CDR1 MNHNS, CDR2 SASEGT. The germline V and J ends were trimmed by 6 bases and 2 bases, with 8 bases remaining between them. The CDR3 contains 12 residues. The CDR3 is CASRFDPYEQYF. The CDR3 coding sequence is TGTGCCAGCAGATTCGATCCCTACGAGCAGTACTTC.

This clonotype was detected ten times or more. The V gene is TRBV5-1, the J gene TRBJ2-3; 7 bases align to TRBD2. This CDR3 has 15 residues. Germline V gene lookup returns CDR1 SGHRS and CDR2 YFSETQ. The trim removed 4 bases at V and 1 base at J, leaving 6 bases unmatched. The CDR3 is CASSGSLAGTDTQYF. CDR3 coding DNA: TGCGCCAGCAGCGGGTCTCTAGCGGGCACAGATACGCAGTATTTT.

Many counts were recorded for this clonotype. The chain has TRBV13 and TRBJ2-1; the D call may be TRBD1 or TRBD2 (5 bases each). The ends were cut back, 5 bases at V and 13 bases at J, with 18 bases in the middle. The CDR3 is made up of 13 amino acids. The germline gives CDR1 PRHDT, CDR2 FYEKMQ (reference sequence). CDR3 amino acids: CASSAGTARDQFF. CDR3 nucleotide sequence: TGTGCCAGCAGCGCAGGGACGGCTCGTGATCAGTTCTTC.

The genes are TRBV20-1 and TRBJ2-3; the match to TRBD2 covers 15 bases. V lost 6 bases to trimming and J lost 4 bases; unmatched junction nucleotides: 11. The CDR3 sequence is 17 residues long. Germline CDR1 DFQATT, CDR2 SNEGSKA (reference sequence). The CDR3: CSAKDVGLAGGADTQYF. CDR3 in DNA: TGCAGTGCGAAAGATGTTGGACTAGCGGGGGGGGCAGATACGCAGTATTTT.

This clonotype turned up a few times. The gene calls are TRBV5-1 and TRBJ1-5, with unresolved D. The CDR3 sequence is 14 residues long. Trimming stripped 2 bases from V and 3 bases from J, with 9 bases between. The germline V gene encodes CDR1 SGHRS and CDR2 YFSETQ. The CDR3: CASSLRENNQPQHF. DNA for the CDR3: TGCGCCAGCAGCTTACGGGAAAACAATCAGCCCCAGCATTTT.

Ten or more counts support this clonotype. This rearrangement joins TRBV6-1 to TRBJ2-3, with D tentatively TRBD2 (5 bases). The CDR3 totals 14 residues. Germline V lookup: CDR1 MNHNS, CDR2 SASEGT. V was trimmed by 5 bases and J by 2 bases, leaving 11 bases between them. CDR3 nucleotide sequence: TGTGCCAGCAGTTGGACGGGGAACACAGATACGCAGTATTTT. Translated, it gives CASSWTGNTDTQYF.

This clonotype was recorded many times. The chain uses TRBV18 and TRBJ1-1; D is ambiguous. Trimming shortened V by 4 bases and J by 6 bases, and 15 bases separated the two germline ends. Germline CDR1 KGHSH, CDR2 LQKENI. This CDR3 is built from 14 residues. The CDR3 loop reads CASSLKDGPSEAFF. The CDR3 DNA sequence: TGTGCCAGCTCACTGAAAGACGGCCCTTCTGAAGCTTTCTTT.

There are many counts of this clonotype. Compared with germline, one end of the junction differs, possibly owing to a read error. This rearrangement joins TRBV20-1 to TRBJ2-1; 13 nucleotides align to TRBD2. Looked up from germline, CDR1 is DFQATT and CDR2 is SNEGSKA (reference sequence). The CDR3 has 14 amino acids. The CDR3 is CSARGLAGVGEQFF. The CDR3 DNA follows: TGCAGTGCCAGAGGACTAGCGGGAGTCGGGGAGCAGTTCTTC.

The chain employs TRBV12-5 and TRBJ2-5; 8 nucleotides align to TRBD2. Unmatched junction bases numbered 4, after V lost 2 bases and J lost 5 bases. There are 14 residues in the CDR3. In germline, CDR1 is LGHNT, CDR2 FRNRAP. DNA for the CDR3: TGTGCTAGTGGTTTGACGGGCGGGGGGGAGACCCAGTACTTC. Its translation: CASGLTGGGETQYF.

This clonotype has a count of ten or more. This chain links TRBV20-1 with TRBJ2-1, with TRBD2 matching over 10 bases. Germline V gene data show CDR1 as DFQATT and CDR2 as SNEGSKA (reference sequence). V shed 0 bases, J shed 4 bases, and the junction held 3 bases outside the gene matches. The CDR3 sequence is 15 residues long. The chain's CDR3 is CSARDASGRYNEQFF. DNA of the CDR3: TGCAGTGCTAGAGATGCTAGCGGGAGATACAATGAGCAGTTCTTC.

The chain carries TRBV6-1 and TRBJ1-1; D is unresolved. Germline V gene lookup returns CDR1 MNHNS and CDR2 SASEGT. Trimming took off 6 bases at V and 5 bases at J, with 19 bases between the two ends. CDR3 length equals 15 residues. The CDR3 region has the DNA TGTGCCAGCAGCCAGACATCTCCCGTTGGTACTGAAGCTTTCTTT. It encodes CASSQTSPVGTEAFF.

This clonotype was observed a handful of times. The chain couples TRBV6-6 to TRBJ2-1, with TRBD2 matching over 14 bases. Germline CDR1 and CDR2: MNHNY and SVGAGI (reference sequence). The CDR3 is 17 residues long. After removal of 1 base from V and 7 bases from J, the junction contained 6 bases not matched to a gene. In DNA, the CDR3 is TGTGCCAGCAGTTACTTGGGACTAGCGGGAGAGGGGAATGAGCAGTTCTTC. It specifies CASSYLGLAGEGNEQFF.

This clonotype was recorded at least ten times. This chain joins TRBV19 and TRBJ1-1, with TRBD1 as a possible D gene (5 bases). The V gene lost 3 bases and the J gene lost 6 bases, with 11 bases spanning the gap. The CDR3 is made up of 13 amino acids. Germline V CDR1 and CDR2: LNHDA, SQIVND (reference sequence). The CDR3, as DNA: TGTGCCAGTAGTATCAGCAGGGTGGCTGAAGCTTTCTTT. It specifies CASSISRVAEAFF.

This clonotype was observed at least ten times. The rearrangement uses TRBV27 and TRBJ2-7; weak D call: TRBD2 (7 bases). Between the trimmed V and J ends, which lost 7 bases and 4 bases, there was a span of 20 bases. This CDR3 is 15 amino acids long. Germline CDR1 reads MNHEY; CDR2 reads SMNVEV (reference sequence). CDR3: CASIRAGHPLYEQYF. The CDR3 region has the DNA TGTGCCAGCATCAGAGCGGGACACCCTCTTTACGAGCAGTACTTC.

This sequence joins TRBV29-1 and TRBJ2-2, with 10 bases aligning to TRBD2. Unmatched junction bases numbered 9, after V lost 7 bases and J lost 7 bases. Germline loops: CDR1 SQVTM, CDR2 ANQGSEA. This CDR3 comprises 14 residues. The CDR3 nucleotides are TGCAGCGGGCGGCCTAGCGGGAGAAACGGGGAGCTGTTTTTT. Translating it yields CSGRPSGRNGELFF.

This clonotype was observed many times. V gene TRBV12-3 or TRBV12-4 combines with J gene TRBJ2-3; D is perhaps TRBD2 (5 bases). Trimming removed 5 bases at V and 0 bases at J, with 12 bases between. CDR3 length: 15 amino acids. CDR3 sequence reads: CASSDPGVSTDTQYF. CDR3 DNA sequence: TGTGCCAGCAGTGACCCCGGGGTTAGCACAGATACGCAGTATTTT.

This clonotype showed up many times. The J gene is TRBJ1-5, the V gene TRBV5-8; D ambiguous. CDR1 is SGHTS and CDR2 is YDEGEE in the germline V gene. The ends were cut back, 1 base at V and 0 bases at J, with 5 bases in the middle. This CDR3 contains 14 residues. In DNA, the CDR3 is TGTGCCAGCAGCTTGATGCCTAGCAATCAGCCCCAGCATTTT. This encodes CASSLMPSNQPQHF.

Worth noting for this clonotype: Since a much larger clone is just one base distant, this may be a read error. The conserved phenylalanine or tryptophan is not found at the CDR3 terminus, so this likely reflects a read error. The J gene is TRBJ1-1, the V gene TRBV7-9; 9 nucleotides agree with TRBD1. The trim removed 3 bases at V and 7 bases at J, leaving 6 bases unmatched. The CDR3 sequence is 14 residues long. The germline gives CDR1 SEHNR, CDR2 FQNEAQ (reference sequence). The CDR3 sequence is CASSFLQGAVEAFL. The CDR3, as DNA: TGTGCCAGCAGCTTCTTACAGGGGGCGGTTGAAGCTTTCCTT.

This clonotype was detected only a few times. V and J are TRBV2 and TRBJ2-2, with D tentatively TRBD1 or TRBD2 (6 bases each). The CDR3 is made up of 13 amino acids. The V end lost 8 bases, the J end lost 7 bases, and 14 bases lay between the germline ends. CDR1 SNHLY and CDR2 FYNNEI come from the germline V gene. The CDR3 coding sequence is TGTGCCAGCGGCGGAGGGGGTTTCGGGGAGCTGTTTTTT. This sequence encodes CASGGGGFGELFF.

This clonotype occurred many times. The chain employs TRBV28 and TRBJ2-5, with a weak D call TRBD1 (5 bases). Looked up from germline, CDR1 is MDHEN and CDR2 is SYDVKM. Between the trimmed V and J ends, which lost 2 bases and 1 base, there was a span of 8 bases. This CDR3 region has 14 residues. The CDR3 sequence is CASSLTRAQETQYF. The CDR3 nucleotides read TGTGCCAGCAGTTTAACCAGGGCCCAAGAGACCCAGTACTTC.

This clonotype was seen a handful of times. V gene TRBV5-1 combines with J gene TRBJ2-1; D may match TRBD1 or TRBD2 (5 bases each). In germline, CDR1 is SGHRS, CDR2 YFSETQ. The ends were cut back, 4 bases at V and 2 bases at J, with 10 bases in the middle. The CDR3 is made up of 14 amino acids. The CDR3 here is CASSRDGPYNEQFF. In nucleotides, the CDR3 is TGCGCCAGCAGCCGGGACGGTCCCTACAATGAGCAGTTCTTC.

The chain uses TRBV20-1 and TRBJ2-7, with 9 bases aligning to TRBD2. The germline CDR1 and CDR2 sequences are DFQATT and SNEGSKA (reference sequence). CDR3 length equals 14 residues. The junction had 3 bases not matched to a gene; V was cut back by 1 base and J by 2 bases. The CDR3 coding sequence is TGCAGTGCTAGAGGGGTAGCGGGAGCCTACGAGCAGTACTTC. Translated, it gives CSARGVAGAYEQYF.

This clonotype was counted at least ten times. This chain links TRBV3-1 with TRBJ1-3, with D unclear. Germline V gene lookup returns CDR1 LGHDT and CDR2 YNNKEL (reference sequence). V gave up 3 bases and J gave up 1 base, with 10 bases separating them. The CDR3 covers 15 residues. CDR3 coding DNA: TGTGCCAGCAGCCAGACGGTGATGTCTGGAAACACCATATATTTT. Translated: CASSQTVMSGNTIYF.

This clonotype showed up just a few times. The rearrangement joins TRBV20-1 to TRBJ1-5, with a possible D match to TRBD1 (6 bases). Between the trimmed V and J ends, which lost 0 bases and 3 bases, there was a span of 15 bases. The CDR3 covers 16 residues. CDR1 and CDR2 (germline): DFQATT, SNEGSKA (reference sequence). CDR3 in amino acids: CSARDPVTGNNQPQHF. CDR3 coding DNA: TGCAGTGCTAGAGATCCGGTAACAGGGAACAATCAGCCCCAGCATTTT.

This clonotype was picked up many times. The chain employs TRBV28 and TRBJ2-7; D may match TRBD1 or TRBD2 (5 bases each). Germline assignment: CDR1 MDHEN and CDR2 SYDVKM. V was trimmed by 8 bases and J by 6 bases, leaving 17 bases between them. The CDR3 length is 13 residues. Here the CDR3 reads CASRRDVGFEQYF. The CDR3, as DNA: TGTGCCAGCCGCCGGGACGTGGGGTTCGAGCAGTACTTC.